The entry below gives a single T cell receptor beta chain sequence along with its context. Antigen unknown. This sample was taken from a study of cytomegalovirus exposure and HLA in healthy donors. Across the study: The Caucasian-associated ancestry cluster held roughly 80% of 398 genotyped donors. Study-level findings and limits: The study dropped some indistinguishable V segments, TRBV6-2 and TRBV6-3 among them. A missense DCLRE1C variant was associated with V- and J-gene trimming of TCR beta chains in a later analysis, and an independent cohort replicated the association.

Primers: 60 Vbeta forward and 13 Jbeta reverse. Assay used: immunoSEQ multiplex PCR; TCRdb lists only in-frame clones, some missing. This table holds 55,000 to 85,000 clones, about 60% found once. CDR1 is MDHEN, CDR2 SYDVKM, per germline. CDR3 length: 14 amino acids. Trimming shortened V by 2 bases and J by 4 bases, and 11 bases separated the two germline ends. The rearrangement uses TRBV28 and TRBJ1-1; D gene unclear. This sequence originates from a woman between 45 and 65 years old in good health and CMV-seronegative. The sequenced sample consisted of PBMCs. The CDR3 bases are TGTGCCAGCAGTTTACCCCCCGGAGGCACTGAAGCTTTCTTT. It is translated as CASSLPPGGTEAFF.